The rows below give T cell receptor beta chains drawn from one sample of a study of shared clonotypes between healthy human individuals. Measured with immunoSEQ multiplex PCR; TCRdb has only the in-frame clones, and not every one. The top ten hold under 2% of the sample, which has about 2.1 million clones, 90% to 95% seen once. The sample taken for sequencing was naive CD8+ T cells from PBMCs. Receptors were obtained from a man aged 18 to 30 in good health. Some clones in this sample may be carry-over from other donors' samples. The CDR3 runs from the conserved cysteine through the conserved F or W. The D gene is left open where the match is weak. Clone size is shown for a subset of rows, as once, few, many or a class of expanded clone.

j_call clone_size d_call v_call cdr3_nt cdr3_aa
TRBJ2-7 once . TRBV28 TGTGCCAGCAGTCTAGACAGATTCTACGAGCAGTACTTC CASSLDRFYEQYF
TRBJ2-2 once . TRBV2 TGTGCCAGCAGTGAAACGGTGGGGGAGCTGTTTTTT CASSETVGELFF
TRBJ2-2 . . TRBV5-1 TGCGCCAGCAGTTTGGCCCAGGGATATAAAGTGAACACCGGGGAGCTGTTTTTT CASSLAQGYKVNTGELFF
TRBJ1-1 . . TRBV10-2 TGCGCCACCTCGTTGATGACAGCCATGAACACTGAAGCTTTCTTT CATSLMTAMNTEAFF
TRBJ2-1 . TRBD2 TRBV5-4 TGTGCCAGCAGCTCCTGGACTAGCTGGGAGGATGAGCAGTTCTTC CASSSWTSWEDEQFF
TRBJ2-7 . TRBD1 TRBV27 TGTGCCAGCAGCGTCGGACAGGGCCTAGAGCAGTACTTC CASSVGQGLEQYF
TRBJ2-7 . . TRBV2 TGTGCCAGCAGTGCGGACAGTTCCTACGAGCAGTACTTC CASSADSSYEQYF
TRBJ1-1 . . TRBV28 TGTGCCAGCAGTGCCTCCCCGGGGGGCGGGCTGTCTGAAGCTTTCTTT CASSASPGGGLSEAFF
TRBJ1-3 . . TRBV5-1 TGCGCCAGCAGCTTGAACCCAGAAGTGACAGGAAACACCATATATTTT CASSLNPEVTGNTIYF
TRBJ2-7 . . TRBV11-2 TGTGCCAGCAGCTTAGGGCCCCCTTCCCAGGCAGGCGGGTACGAGCAGTACTTC CASSLGPPSQAGGYEQYF
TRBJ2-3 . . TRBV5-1 TGCGCCAGCAAGGGGGACACAGATACGCAGTATTTT CASKGDTDTQYF
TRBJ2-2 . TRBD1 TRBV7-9 TGTGCCAGCAGATCCTACACGGGACAGGGGGTCGGGGAGCTGTTTTTT CASRSYTGQGVGELFF
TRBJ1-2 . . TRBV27 TGTGCCAGCAGTTCCCGACAGGCCAAAAACCCTAACTATGGCTACACCTTC CASSSRQAKNPNYGYTF
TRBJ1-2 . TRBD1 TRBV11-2 TGTGCCAGCAGCCTACCGGCAGGGGGGTTGGATGGCTACACCTTC CASSLPAGGLDGYTF
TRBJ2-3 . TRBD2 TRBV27 TGTGCCAGCATACAAGGTCTTAGCGGGAGACCCCATTTT CASIQGLSGRPHF
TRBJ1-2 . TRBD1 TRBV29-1 TGCAGCGTACCGACAGGGCCGGGACAAGACACCTTC CSVPTGPGQDTF
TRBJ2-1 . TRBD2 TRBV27 TGTGCCAGCAGTCTGGGGGGGGTCCCTCCTTACAATGAGCAGTTCTTC CASSLGGVPPYNEQFF
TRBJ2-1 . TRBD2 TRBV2 TGTGCCAGCAGTAGCACGTGGGGGAGGGAATACAATGAGCAGTTCTTC CASSSTWGREYNEQFF
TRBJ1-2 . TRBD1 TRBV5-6 TGTGCCAGCAGCTTGGTCTTCGAGCTGGGACAGGGTGACTATGGCTACACCTTC CASSLVFELGQGDYGYTF
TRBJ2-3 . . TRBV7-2 TGTGCCAGCAGCCCCGTGAATCTGGATACGCAGTATTTT CASSPVNLDTQYF
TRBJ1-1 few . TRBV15 TGTGCCACCAGCAACCCAGACGGACTGAACACTGAAGCTTTCTTT CATSNPDGLNTEAFF
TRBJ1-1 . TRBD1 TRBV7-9 TGTGCCAGCAGCTTCGACAGGGGGCCGGAAGCTTTCTTT CASSFDRGPEAFF
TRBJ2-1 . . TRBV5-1 TGCGCCAGCCGCTACCTGAGCTCCTACAATGAGCAGTTCTTC CASRYLSSYNEQFF
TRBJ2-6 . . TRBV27 TGTGCCAGCAGTTTAACGGTCTCTGGGGCCAACGTCCTGACTTTC CASSLTVSGANVLTF
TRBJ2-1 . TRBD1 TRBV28 TGTGCCAGCAGGGGAGACAGGGAAAGCAACAATGAGCAGTTCTTC CASRGDRESNNEQFF
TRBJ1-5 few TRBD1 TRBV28 TGTGCCAGCAGTTGGAGACAGGGGGATCAGCCCCAGCATTTT CASSWRQGDQPQHF
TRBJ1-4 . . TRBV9 TGTGCCAGCAGCGTAGGAAGAGGGGGTCGATTGGGTGAAAAACTGTTTTTT CASSVGRGGRLGEKLFF
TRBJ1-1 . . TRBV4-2 TGTGCCAGCAGCCCATCAGGTGGTTGGAACACTGAAGCTTTCTTT CASSPSGGWNTEAFF
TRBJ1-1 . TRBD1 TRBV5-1 TGCGCCAGCAGCCCCCCCTTAGGGACAGGGGTGCACACTGAAGCTTTCTTT CASSPPLGTGVHTEAFF
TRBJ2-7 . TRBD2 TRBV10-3 TGTGCCATCAGTGAGTCCGCGGGAGGATACGAGCAGTACTTC CAISESAGGYEQYF
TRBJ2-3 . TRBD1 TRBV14 TGTGCCAGCAGCCAGACTTCCGGGACAGGGAGGTCAGATACGCAGTATTTT CASSQTSGTGRSDTQYF
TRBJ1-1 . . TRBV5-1 TGCGCCAGCGCCAAGCCCCAGGGAGTGAACACTGAAGCTTTCTTT CASAKPQGVNTEAFF
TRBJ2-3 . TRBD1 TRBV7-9 TGTGCCAGCAGCTTCCGTGGGACAGGGCTCACAGATACGCAGTATTTT CASSFRGTGLTDTQYF
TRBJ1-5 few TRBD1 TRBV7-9 TGTGCCAGCAGCCACGGACAGGGGAGGAATCAGCCCCAGCATTTT CASSHGQGRNQPQHF
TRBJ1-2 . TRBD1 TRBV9 TGTGCCAGCACCAGGGGGTCGAACTATGGCTACACCTTC CASTRGSNYGYTF
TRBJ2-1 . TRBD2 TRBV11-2 TGTGCCAGCAGACTAGCGGGAGAATGGGGAGAGCAGTTCTTC CASRLAGEWGEQFF
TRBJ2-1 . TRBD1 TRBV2 TGTGCCAGCAGACAACCGGGACAGGGGATCTATGAGCAGTTCTTC CASRQPGQGIYEQFF
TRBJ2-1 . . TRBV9 TGTGCCAGCAGCGTAAACCACAATGAGCAGTTCTTC CASSVNHNEQFF
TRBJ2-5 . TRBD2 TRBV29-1 TGCAGCGTTGAGGAGCGGGGGGGTGGAGAGACCCAGTACTTC CSVEERGGGETQYF
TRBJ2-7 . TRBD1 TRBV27 TGTGCCAGCAGCTTTTCAGGGGGTTTGATGCCCTACGAGCAGTACTTC CASSFSGGLMPYEQYF
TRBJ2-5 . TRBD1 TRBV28 TGTGCCAGCAGTTTGCCTGGACAGGGAACCGTTAAGTCGCGGGAGACCCAGTACTTC CASSLPGQGTVKSRETQYF
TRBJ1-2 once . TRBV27 TGTGCCAGCAGTTCGGCGCGGGAGGAGGGCTACACCTTC CASSSAREEGYTF
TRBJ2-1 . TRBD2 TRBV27 TGTGCCAGCAGTTTACCTGTAGCGGGAGGGCCGTATGAGCAGTTCTTC CASSLPVAGGPYEQFF
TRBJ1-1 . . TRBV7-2 TGTGCCAGCAGCTTAGGGCTCATGAACACTGAAGCTTTCTTT CASSLGLMNTEAFF
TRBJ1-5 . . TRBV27 TGTGCCAGCAGCCCAGCGCCGGGAGGCAATCAGCCCCAGCATTTT CASSPAPGGNQPQHF
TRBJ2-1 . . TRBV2 TGTGCCAGCATCCCGGCGGCGGAGAGCTCCTACAATGAGCAGTTCTTC CASIPAAESSYNEQFF
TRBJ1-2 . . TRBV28 TGTGCCAGCAGTTTAAAGGTTATTAACTATGGCTACACCTTC CASSLKVINYGYTF
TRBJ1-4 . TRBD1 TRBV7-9 TGTGCCAGCAGCCCCGGGACAGGGGGTGAAAAACTGTTTTTT CASSPGTGGEKLFF
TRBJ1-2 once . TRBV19 TGTGCCAGTTCTGCCACTAACTATGGCTACACCTTC CASSATNYGYTF
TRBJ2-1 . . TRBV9 TGTGCCAGCAGCGCGCAACAGGGTGGTGAGCAGTTCTTC CASSAQQGGEQFF